Listed here are 4 T cell receptor beta chains from one sample, sequenced in a study of PD-1 blockade in classical Hodgkin lymphoma. Method: immunoSEQ multiplex PCR; TCRdb's copy keeps in-frame clones and lacks some. This sample has tens of thousands of clones, with 90% found just once. Time point meaning: cycle 4 day 1 (C4D1), after more than five weeks of nivolumab. Every single patient, without exception, relapsed after autologous stem cell transplantation, and brentuximab vedotin exposure varied. This specimen consisted of peripheral blood mononuclear cells (PBMCs), obtained before the fourth cycle of nivolumab. Receptors originate from a human donor with classical Hodgkin lymphoma.

The V and J genes are TRBV5-8 and TRBJ1-5, with 11 bases that match TRBD1. Germline loops: CDR1 SGHTS, CDR2 YDEGEE. Trimming at V came to 0 bases and at J to 9 bases, leaving 5 bases not matched to a gene. The length of the CDR3 is 15 residues. The CDR3 DNA follows: TGTGCCAGCAGCTTGGCCTGGACAGGGGGCGGGCCCCAGCATTTT. It specifies CASSLAWTGGGPQHF.

Only one count was recorded for this clone. The genes are TRBV27 and TRBJ2-1; 12 bases are shared with TRBD2. V was clipped by 6 bases and J by 7 bases; unmatched bases: 7. This CDR3 has 15 amino acids. Germline-derived CDR1 and CDR2 are MNHEY and SMNVEV (reference sequence). CDR3 coding DNA: TGTGCCAGCAGCCTAACTAGCGGGGGGCTAAATGAGCAGTTCTTC. It specifies CASSLTSGGLNEQFF.

The rearrangement uses TRBV5-5 and TRBJ1-6, with no clear D. Trimming took off 0 bases at V and 0 bases at J, with 19 bases between the two ends. This CDR3 comprises 20 residues. Germline V gene lookup returns CDR1 SGHKS and CDR2 YYEKEE (reference sequence). CDR3 protein: CASSLAGVVTGHSYNSPLHF. As DNA, the CDR3 is TGTGCCAGCAGCTTGGCTGGGGTCGTTACTGGGCACTCCTATAATTCACCCCTCCACTTT.

This clone has only one observation. J is TRBJ1-4 and V is TRBV4-2, with D perhaps matching TRBD1 (5 bases). The V end was cut by 0 bases, the J end by 7 bases, with 9 bases between. The CDR3 has 14 residues. The germline gives CDR1 LGHNA, CDR2 YNFKEQ. CDR3 residues: CASSQDWGGEKLFF. The CDR3 bases are TGTGCCAGCAGCCAAGATTGGGGGGGTGAAAAACTGTTTTTT.